The clone carrying this T cell receptor (beta chain) was seen a few times. Via MiXCR, TCRdb re-called the 5' RACE reads, giving one row per CDR3 protein. The data show a few hundred thousand distinct CDR3 sequences, more than 15% seen once. This CDR3 region has 15 residues. Germline CDR1 LGHNA, CDR2 YSLEER. Trimming pared 0 bases from V and 5 bases from J, leaving 11 bases between. The sample belongs to a study of T-cell memory formation after mild COVID-19. This sequence joins TRBV4-3 and TRBJ1-5; no firm D call. The sequenced material came from PBMCs or a T cell subset sorted from them (not recorded which). The receptor's source is a man between 18 and 29 years old who had mild COVID-19 (a few samples of this study predate the infection). Cell type and time point are not known. The CDR3 region has the DNA TGCGCCAGCAGCCAAGAGTCAAGTCTATATCAGCCCCAGCATTTT. This translates into CASSQESSLYQPQHF.